These 23 T cell receptor beta chains were all obtained from the same sample, sequenced in a study of CXCR3-negative and CXCR3-positive naive CD8 T cells. General observations from the study: TRB CDR3s of CXCR3-positive naive cells were more hydrophobic than those of CXCR3-negative naive cells.

Antigens of these TCRs are unknown. UMI-labeled 5' RACE TRB cDNA libraries were prepared from the cells. TCRdb re-called the 5' RACE reads and shows each CDR3 protein once, DNA omitted. The sample table sets out 55,000 to 65,000 distinct CDR3 sequences. Sequences were obtained from naive CXCR3+ CD8+ T cells from blood. Subset given: CD45RO-CCR7+CD27+CD95- naive CD8+ T cells expressing CXCR3 (TNR3+). These receptors were obtained from a human donor in good health. Some clones in this sample may be carry-over from other donors' samples.

This chain uses TRBV29-1 with TRBJ2-3; absent DNA, TCRdb's TRBD1 call cannot be checked. Germline values: CDR1 SQVTM, CDR2 ANQGSEA. The CDR3 contains 14 residues. CDR3 protein: CSVGDRGRTDTQYF.

The rearrangement uses TRBV28 and TRBJ2-7; lacking DNA, the TRBD2 call made by TCRdb goes unchecked. The CDR3 spans 17 residues. Germline assignment: CDR1 MDHEN and CDR2 SYDVKM. The CDR3 loop reads CASSLTTQRGGRYEQYF.

This sequence joins TRBV6-2 or TRBV6-3 and TRBJ2-3. The CDR3 extends over 13 amino acids. CDR1 is MNHEY and CDR2 is SVGEGT in the germline V gene. The CDR3 sequence is CDSLPDLGDTQYF.

The chain links TRBV6-5 to TRBJ2-1. In germline, CDR1 is MNHEY, CDR2 SVGAGI. The CDR3 length is 13 residues. CDR3 sequence: CASSYAIYNEQFF.

The chain is built from TRBV7-8 and TRBJ2-1. Per germline, CDR1 SGHVS and CDR2 FQNEAQ. The CDR3 loop spans 14 amino acids. The CDR3 loop reads CASSLDLVGIEQFF.

The chain couples TRBV4-3 to TRBJ1-5. There are 14 residues in the CDR3. The germline V gene encodes CDR1 LGHNA and CDR2 YSLEER. The CDR3 sequence: CASSQQYAPQPQHF.

The rearrangement uses TRBV9 and TRBJ1-2. Germline lookup yields CDR1 SGDLS and CDR2 YYNGEE. This CDR3 contains 17 residues. The CDR3 is CASSTMAVDFTNYGYTF.

The chain recombines TRBV18 with TRBJ2-2; TCRdb calls TRBD1, which cannot be checked without DNA. Germline V gene lookup returns CDR1 KGHSH and CDR2 LQKENI. There are 16 residues in the CDR3. CDR3 amino acids: CASSPPQGYLTGELFF.

The chain uses TRBV28 and TRBJ2-1. The V gene's germline CDR1 is MDHEN and CDR2 SYDVKM. The CDR3 spans 16 residues. This chain's CDR3 is CASSFEINRSYNEQFF.

J is TRBJ2-2 and V is TRBV7-7; TCRdb calls TRBD1, which cannot be checked without DNA. CDR3 length equals 17 residues. The germline gives CDR1 SSHAT, CDR2 FNYEAQ (reference sequence). CDR3 in amino acids: CASSPAGIRASTGELFF.

J is TRBJ2-3 and V is TRBV18; without DNA, the TCRdb call of TRBD2 cannot be checked. The CDR3 has 16 amino acids. Germline lookup yields CDR1 KGHSH and CDR2 LQKENI. The CDR3 loop reads CASSTQVPGAADTQYF.

The chain employs TRBV10-3 and TRBJ2-7; TCRdb's D gene call, TRBD1, goes unchecked for lack of DNA. Per the germline V gene, CDR1 is ENHRY and CDR2 is SYGVKD. The CDR3 has 13 residues. Here the CDR3 reads CASAQGLPYEQYF.

The chain links TRBV7-3 to TRBJ1-1; TCRdb gives TRBD1 as the D gene, but with no DNA this cannot be confirmed. Germline CDR1 SGHTA, CDR2 FQGTGA. The CDR3 extends over 11 amino acids. The CDR3: CASIGTGEAFF.

The chain carries TRBV6-5 and TRBJ2-7; no DNA is available, so the TRBD1 call from TCRdb remains unchecked. Germline CDR1 MNHEY, CDR2 SVGAGI. The CDR3 loop spans 17 amino acids. This chain's CDR3 is CASSFAGSNSHPYEQYF.

The J gene is TRBJ2-3, the V gene TRBV25-1. Germline CDR1 MGHDK, CDR2 SYGVNS. This CDR3 comprises 15 residues. The CDR3 is CASSELISSTDTQYF.

This chain links TRBV20-1 with TRBJ1-2; TCRdb reports TRBD1, a call that lacks DNA to check it against. This CDR3 spans 18 amino acids. Germline values: CDR1 DFQATT, CDR2 SNEGSKA (reference sequence). CDR3 amino acids: CSARAEFGQGALDYGYTF.

The chain combines TRBV29-1 with TRBJ1-1; TCRdb gives TRBD1 as the D gene, but with no DNA this cannot be confirmed. The CDR3 sequence is 12 residues long. Germline assignment: CDR1 SQVTM and CDR2 ANQGSEA. The CDR3: CSATGTNTEAFF.

The chain carries TRBV7-2 and TRBJ2-7; the D gene TCRdb calls, TRBD1, cannot be checked with no DNA. CDR3 size: 14 residues. Per germline, CDR1 SGHTA and CDR2 FQGNSA. The CDR3 protein is CASSFGTGENEQYF.

This chain uses TRBV29-1 with TRBJ2-1; the D call from TCRdb, TRBD1, cannot be confirmed without DNA. CDR3 length: 12 residues. Germline CDR1 and CDR2: SQVTM and ANQGSEA. CDR3 protein: CSVFRGANEQFF.

V is TRBV18 and J is TRBJ1-5. The CDR3 sequence is 16 residues long. Germline CDR1 KGHSH, CDR2 LQKENI. The CDR3 region is CASSPDTGSNNQPQHF.

This chain joins TRBV7-9 and TRBJ1-4. The CDR3 runs to 15 residues. The germline V gene encodes CDR1 SEHNR and CDR2 FQNEAQ (reference sequence). The CDR3 is CASSFGHLPYEKLFF.

J is TRBJ2-1 and V is TRBV12-3 or TRBV12-4. The CDR3 covers 12 residues. CDR3 amino acids: CASSPNYNEQFF.

This chain connects TRBV29-1 to TRBJ2-7. The germline gives CDR1 SQVTM, CDR2 ANQGSEA. This CDR3 has 13 amino acids. The CDR3 sequence: CSVELTGLYEQYF.